The 5 T cell receptor beta chains listed next were all sequenced from one sample in a study of OX40 agonist ivuxolimab in advanced cancers. Produced via immunoSEQ multiplex PCR; TCRdb's table is partial and in-frame only. The top ten hold approximately 5% of the sample, which has tens of thousands of clones, roughly four fifths seen once. Sequencing used CD4+ or CD8+ T cells sorted from blood, obtained in a trial of the OX40 agonist ivuxolimab. These receptors originate from an adult with an advanced solid tumor such as melanoma, head and neck, liver or kidney cancer.

The gene calls are TRBV7-2 and TRBJ2-1, with 10 positions matching TRBD2. Germline CDR1 SGHTA, CDR2 FQGNSA. Trimming cost V 0 bases and J 9 bases; bases outside gene matches: 8. The CDR3 consists of 16 residues. CDR3 DNA sequence: TGTGCCAGCAGCTTAGCAAGCGGGAGGGCCTCATCTGAGCAGTTCTTC. It specifies CASSLASGRASSEQFF.

This chain uses TRBV2 with TRBJ1-2; TRBD1 is a possible D gene (5 bases). The germline CDR1 and CDR2 sequences are SNHLY and FYNNEI. V lost 7 bases, J lost 0 bases, and 12 bases lay in between. This CDR3 spans 14 amino acids. In DNA form, the CDR3 reads TGTGCCAGCACTGGGGGGTGGGCTAACTATGGCTACACCTTC. Amino acid sequence: CASTGGWANYGYTF.

A few counts support this clone. J is TRBJ2-3 and V is TRBV6-5; 11 nucleotides line up with TRBD2. V was clipped by 3 bases and J by 7 bases; unmatched bases: 6. CDR3 length: 15 residues. Looked up from germline, CDR1 is MNHEY and CDR2 is SVGAGI. The CDR3 loop is CASSYSGRGVYTQYF. DNA for the CDR3: TGTGCCAGCAGTTATAGCGGGAGGGGGGTCTATACGCAGTATTTT.

CDR3 DNA sequence: TGTGCCAGCAGCTCCTCACAAGGTCAGCCCCAGCATTTT. Translation gives CASSSSQGQPQHF. This chain connects TRBV5-6 to TRBJ1-5; D is unresolved. Trimming took off 3 bases at V and 6 bases at J, with 10 bases between the two ends. This CDR3 is 13 amino acids long. Germline CDR1 is SGHDT and CDR2 is YYEEEE. Looking up the rest from reference TRBV5-6 and TRBJ1-5 gives the full variable domain: DAGVTQSPTHLIKTRGQQVTLRCSPKSGHDTVSWYQQALGQGPQFIFQYYEEEERQRGNFPDRFSGHQFPNYSSELNVNALLLGDSALYLCASSSSQGQPQHFGDGTRLSIL.

The chain is built from TRBV6-1 and TRBJ2-2; no reliable D call. Trimming cost V 4 bases and J 4 bases, with 10 bases left between them. CDR1 is MNHNS, CDR2 SASEGT, per germline. The CDR3 extends over 14 amino acids. The CDR3 DNA follows: TGTGCCAGCAGTGTAGAGCTCCGCACCGGGGAGCTGTTTTTT. Amino acid sequence: CASSVELRTGELFF.